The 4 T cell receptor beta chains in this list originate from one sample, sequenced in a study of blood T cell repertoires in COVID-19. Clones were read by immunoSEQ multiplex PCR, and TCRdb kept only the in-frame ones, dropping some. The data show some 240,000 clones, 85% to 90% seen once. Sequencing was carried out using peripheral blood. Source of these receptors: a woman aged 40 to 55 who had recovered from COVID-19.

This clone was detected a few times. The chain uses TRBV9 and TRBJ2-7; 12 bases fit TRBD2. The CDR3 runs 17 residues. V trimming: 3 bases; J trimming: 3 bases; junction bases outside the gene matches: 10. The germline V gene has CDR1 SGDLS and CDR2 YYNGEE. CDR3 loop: CASSGTSGTLKYYEQYV. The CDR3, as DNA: TGTGCCAGCAGCGGGACTAGCGGGACCCTAAAGTACTACGAGCAGTACGTC.

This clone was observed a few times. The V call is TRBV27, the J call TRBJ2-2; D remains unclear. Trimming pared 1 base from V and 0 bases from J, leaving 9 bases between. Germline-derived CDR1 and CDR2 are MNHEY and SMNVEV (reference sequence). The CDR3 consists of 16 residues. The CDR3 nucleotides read TGTGCCAGCAGTTTATACCCGCTAGCGAACACCGGGGAGCTGTTTTTT. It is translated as CASSLYPLANTGELFF.

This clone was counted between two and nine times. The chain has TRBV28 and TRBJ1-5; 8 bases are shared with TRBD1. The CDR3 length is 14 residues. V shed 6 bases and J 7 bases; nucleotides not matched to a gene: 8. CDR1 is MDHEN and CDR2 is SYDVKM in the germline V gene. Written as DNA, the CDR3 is TGTGCCAGCAGAACTGGACAGGGTAACCAGCCCCAGCATTTT. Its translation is CASRTGQGNQPQHF.

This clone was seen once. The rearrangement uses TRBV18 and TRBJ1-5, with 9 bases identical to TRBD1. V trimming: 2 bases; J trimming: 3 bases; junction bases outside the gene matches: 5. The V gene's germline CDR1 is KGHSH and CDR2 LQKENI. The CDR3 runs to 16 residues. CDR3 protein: CASSPETGGNNQPQHF. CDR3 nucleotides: TGTGCCAGCTCACCAGAGACAGGGGGGAACAATCAGCCCCAGCATTTT.